This TCR beta chain is from a study of T-cell reconstitution after alpha-beta-depleted transplantation in children. Whole-study results and caveats: Surviving thymic progenitors and recipient T cells were the source of high TCRbeta diversity at day 60 in some patients. Most T-cell counts and diversity one year after the transplant came from T cells that were newly produced.

The TCRbeta library incorporated unique molecular identifiers. TCRdb re-called the PCR reads with MiXCR, one entry per CDR3 protein. The sample includes about 540,000 distinct CDR3 sequences, 25% to 30% of them seen just once. Germline assignment: CDR1 ENHRY and CDR2 SYGVKD. V shed 3 bases and J 7 bases; nucleotides not matched to a gene: 7. This CDR3 is 15 amino acids long. Points on this clonotype: The target antigen is unknown.

The source of this sequence is a boy under two years old with Wiskott-Aldrich syndrome, due to receive a stem cell transplant. The rearrangement uses TRBV10-3 and TRBJ2-2; the match to TRBD2 covers 8 bases. This sample comprised PBMCs, obtained before TCRalphabeta/CD19-depleted stem cell transplant. In DNA, the CDR3 is TGTGCCATCAGTGATCCTCGGGAGGGCCTCGGGGAGCTGTTTTTT. Amino acid sequence: CAISDPREGLGELFF.